Given below is one T cell receptor (beta chain) in context. This entry is derived from a study of early T cells in non-severe SARS-CoV-2 infection. The CDR3 spans 17 residues. Germline V CDR1 and CDR2: SEHNR, FQNEAQ (reference sequence). The V segment lost 5 bases and the J segment 5 bases; nucleotides outside the gene matches: 13. Attachment of unique molecular identifiers was made to individual cDNA molecules. TCRdb analysed the 5' RACE reads with MiXCR anew, one entry per CDR3 protein. This table holds 65,000 to 90,000 distinct CDR3 sequences, 9% to 15% found once. This TCR was recovered from an adult who was a healthcare worker with PCR-confirmed SARS-CoV-2 infection or an uninfected control (not recorded which). The sample comprised whole blood. The chain joins TRBV7-9 to TRBJ2-5; 11 bases are a match to TRBD2. The CDR3 reads CASSDGTSGVFRETQYF. CDR3 nucleotide sequence: TGTGCCAGCAGCGATGGGACTAGCGGAGTTTTTAGGGAGACCCAGTACTTC.